This T cell receptor (beta chain) was recovered during a study of metastatic and nonmetastatic thyroid tumors. Study-wide background: Comparative analysis of repertoires was undertaken across blood and tumor or nodule tissue obtained from malignant and benign thyroid patients.

Per the original methods: Building a distant-metastasis classifier for papillary thyroid cancer drew on CDR3 differences across clinicopathological groups. TCRdb re-called the PCR reads through MiXCR. The V and J calls, along with clone size, are taken from TCRdb and not from the paper's own processing. This table has approximately 25,000 clones, 15% appearing once. No treatment of any kind had been given to any patient before thyroid surgery. Sequenced: blood. The receptor was isolated from a male donor with papillary thyroid cancer or a benign thyroid nodule (not recorded which). Some clones in this sample may be carry-over from other donors' samples.

The CDR3 sequence is CASSLTSGSPHYEQYF. DNA of the CDR3: TGTGCCAGCAGTTTGACTAGCGGGAGCCCTCACTACGAGCAGTACTTC. The rearrangement links TRBV27 to TRBJ2-7; the match to TRBD2 covers 12 bases. CDR3 length: 16 amino acids. The J segment lost 3 bases and the V segment lost 3 bases, leaving 6 bases of the junction unmatched. Germline values: CDR1 MNHEY, CDR2 SMNVEV (reference sequence).